Below, 27 T cell receptor beta chains from the same sample are listed, as sequenced in a study of T-cell memory formation after mild COVID-19 (dated by TCRdb to 2020 to 2022). The library was generated by 5' RACE. Sequencing used an Illumina NovaSeq 6000. The raw public data were reprocessed by TCRdb itself: fastp quality trimming at Q25, MiXCR clonotype calling, in-frame beta chains only. CDR3 protein sequences are deduplicated, and each keeps its most common genes and DNA. Within this sample are about 360,000 distinct CDR3 sequences, with roughly an eighth of them counted one time only. The top ten constitute around 21% of the sample. The specimen was PBMCs or a T cell subset sorted from them (not recorded which). The receptors were gathered from a man between 18 and 35 years old who had mild COVID-19 (a few samples of this study predate the infection). The sample titles of this study are shuffled in the database, so cell type and time point are left out; the donor was told from shared clones.

This clonotype was seen many times. CDR3 loop: CASSERRAETQYF. Written as DNA, the CDR3 is TGTGCCAGCAGCGAAAGGAGGGCTGAGACCCAGTACTTC. This rearrangement joins TRBV7-2 to TRBJ2-5, with D maybe TRBD2 (6 bases). V was clipped by 5 bases and J by 5 bases, with 12 bases between them. The CDR3 is 13 amino acids. Germline assignment: CDR1 SGHTA and CDR2 FQGNSA.

Regarding this clonotype: This could be a read error, since a much larger clone is one nucleotide away. The rearrangement joins TRBV7-9 to TRBJ1-1; tentatively, D is TRBD1 (5 bases). CDR3 size: 13 residues. V dropped 4 bases and J dropped 7 bases, with 13 bases sitting between them. Per the germline V gene, CDR1 is SEHNR and CDR2 is FQNEAQ (reference sequence). The CDR3 spells CASSSPGAGEAFF. The CDR3 bases are TGTGCCAGCAGCTCACCCGGGGCTGGTGAAGCTTTCTTT.

The chain has TRBV18 and TRBJ1-1; tentatively, D is TRBD1 (6 bases). V dropped 5 bases and J dropped 6 bases, with 22 bases sitting between them. There are 16 residues in the CDR3. Germline CDR1 reads KGHSH; CDR2 reads LQKENI. In nucleotides, the CDR3 is TGTGCCAGCTCATTTGCCGGCCCGGGGGCGAGCGCTGAAGCTTTCTTT. It yields the protein CASSFAGPGASAEAFF. Combining the CDR3 with reference TRBV18 and TRBJ1-1 gives the whole variable domain NAGVMQNPRHLVRRRGQEARLRCSPMKGHSHVYWYRQLPEEGLKFMVYLQKENIIDESGMPKERFSAEFPKEGPSILRIQQVVRGDSAAYFCASSFAGPGASAEAFFGQGTRLTVV.

This clonotype was seen only a few times. This sequence joins TRBV30 and TRBJ2-3, with D maybe TRBD2 (6 bases). The V and J ends lost 4 bases and 4 bases respectively, with 12 bases between them. From germline, CDR1 is GTSNPN and CDR2 SVGIG (reference sequence). The CDR3 totals 13 residues. CDR3 amino acids: CAWTTGGADTQYF. The DNA of the CDR3 is TGTGCCTGGACTACCGGGGGTGCAGATACGCAGTATTTT. The variable domain in full, with the rest retrieved from reference TRBV30 and TRBJ2-3, is SQTIHQWPATLVQPVGSPLSLECTVEGTSNPNLYWYRQAAGRGLQLLFYSVGIGQISSEVPQNLSASRPQDRQFILSSKKLLLSDSGFYLCAWTTGGADTQYFGPGTRLTVL.

This clonotype was observed a handful of times. The chain joins TRBV20-1 to TRBJ2-7; D gene unclear. There are 11 residues in the CDR3. Trimming cost V 1 base and J 5 bases, with 6 bases left between them. Germline CDR1 reads DFQATT; CDR2 reads SNEGSKA (reference sequence). The DNA for the CDR3 is TGCAGTGCTAGAGCCCACCACGAGCAGTACGTC. Translated, it gives CSARAHHEQYV.

The V and J genes are TRBV27 and TRBJ2-1; D gene unclear. Trimming took off 2 bases at V and 5 bases at J, with 10 bases between the two ends. The germline V gene encodes CDR1 MNHEY and CDR2 SMNVEV (reference sequence). This CDR3 is built from 14 residues. The CDR3 region is CASSLLGNHNEQFF. The DNA of the CDR3 is TGTGCCAGCAGTTTACTGGGGAACCACAATGAGCAGTTCTTC.

The genes are TRBV9 and TRBJ1-2; D is possibly TRBD1 (5 bases). V lost 2 bases, J lost 5 bases, and 7 bases lay in between. CDR3 length equals 12 residues. Germline V gene sequence: CDR1 SGDLS, CDR2 YYNGEE. CDR3: CASSVRDYGYTF. As DNA, the CDR3 is TGTGCCAGCAGCGTCAGGGATTATGGCTACACCTTC.

This clonotype has a handful of counts. The chain uses TRBV29-1 and TRBJ1-3; tentative D call: TRBD1 (5 bases). CDR1 is SQVTM, CDR2 ANQGSEA, per germline. The CDR3 consists of 13 residues. The V end was cut by 6 bases, the J end by 0 bases, with 9 bases between. Here the CDR3 DNA reads TGCAGCGTCAGGGCGATCTCTGGAAACACCATATATTTT. This translates into CSVRAISGNTIYF.

This chain joins TRBV12-3 or TRBV12-4 and TRBJ2-1; the D call may be TRBD1 or TRBD2 (6 bases each). The CDR3 covers 13 residues. The V and J ends lost 4 bases and 15 bases respectively, with 19 bases between them. The DNA of the CDR3 is TGTGCCAGCAGTTCCAGGGGAGGCTCTTTGCGGTTCTTC. This encodes CASSSRGGSLRFF.

V usage is TRBV11-2 and J usage is TRBJ2-7, with D uncertain. From germline, CDR1 is SGHAT and CDR2 FQNNGV. This CDR3 region has 14 residues. V lost 0 bases and J 3 bases, leaving 9 bases between the germline ends. The CDR3 nucleotides are TGTGCCAGCAGCTTAGAGCTGGGAAACTACGAGCAGTACTTC. Amino acids: CASSLELGNYEQYF.

This clonotype occurred a few times. V gene TRBV5-1 combines with J gene TRBJ2-7; D not resolved. The V end was cut by 0 bases, the J end by 5 bases, with 6 bases between. The length of the CDR3 is 12 residues. Germline V CDR1 and CDR2: SGHRS, YFSETQ. The CDR3 region has the DNA TGCGCCAGCAGCTTGGGCCTCGACGAGCAGTACTTC. This translates into CASSLGLDEQYF. Full variable domain (missing parts from reference TRBV5-1 and TRBJ2-7): KAGVTQTPRYLIKTRGQQVTLSCSPISGHRSVSWYQQTPGQGLQFLFEYFSETQRNKGNFPGRFSGRQFSNSRSEMNVSTLELGDSALYLCASSLGLDEQYFGPGTRLTVT.

This clonotype was detected a few times. The rearrangement joins TRBV12-3 or TRBV12-4 to TRBJ2-2; maybe TRBD2 (5 bases). V lost 8 bases and J 7 bases, leaving 8 bases between the germline ends. The CDR3 has 11 amino acids. DNA of the CDR3: TGTGCCAGCCGGGGTCTCGGGGAGCTGTTTTTT. Translation: CASRGLGELFF.

The table lists this clonotype with many counts. This sequence joins TRBV5-1 and TRBJ2-3; a weak D match, TRBD1 (6 bases). Germline assignment: CDR1 SGHRS and CDR2 YFSETQ. CDR3 length equals 15 residues. V lost 1 base, J lost 3 bases, and 12 bases lay in between. Here the CDR3 reads CASSLPTGTTDTQYF. DNA for the CDR3: TGCGCCAGCAGCTTGCCGACAGGAACTACAGATACGCAGTATTTT.

This sequence joins TRBV4-2 and TRBJ2-3, with 10 bases aligning to TRBD2. Germline values: CDR1 LGHNA, CDR2 YNFKEQ. This CDR3 spans 16 amino acids. V shed 4 bases, J shed 1 base, and the junction held 5 bases outside the gene matches. CDR3 in amino acids: CASSPAGTSGTDTQYF. Written as DNA, the CDR3 is TGTGCCAGCAGCCCGGCCGGGACTAGCGGCACAGATACGCAGTATTTT.

This rearrangement joins TRBV18 to TRBJ2-5, with 7 bases matching TRBD1. V lost 3 bases, J lost 2 bases, and 6 bases stayed unmatched. Germline V CDR1 and CDR2: KGHSH, LQKENI. The CDR3 covers 15 residues. The CDR3 DNA reads as TGTGCCAGCTCACCTTTCCGGACAGGTCAAGAGACCCAGTACTTC. Amino acid sequence: CASSPFRTGQETQYF.

This clonotype was seen a few times. Without the conserved terminal phenylalanine or tryptophan, this CDR3 likely stems from a read error. V is TRBV5-1 and J is TRBJ2-6; 8 bases agree with TRBD1. Germline-derived CDR1 and CDR2 are SGHRS and YFSETQ. The CDR3 loop spans 16 amino acids. The ends lost 5 bases at V and 0 bases at J; junction bases unmatched: 4. The CDR3 protein is CASRPGGASGANVLTS. The CDR3 DNA reads TGCGCCAGCAGACCAGGGGGCGCCTCTGGGGCCAACGTCCTGACTTCC.

V and J are TRBV7-9 and TRBJ2-5, with TRBD1 as a possible D gene (5 bases). V was clipped by 5 bases and J by 5 bases, with 15 bases between them. CDR1 is SEHNR and CDR2 is FQNEAQ in the germline V gene (reference sequence). CDR3 length equals 14 residues. CDR3 in amino acids: CASSPTRAGETQYF. DNA for the CDR3: TGTGCCAGCAGCCCGACACGGGCAGGGGAGACCCAGTACTTC.

The genes are TRBV4-1 and TRBJ2-7; 7 nucleotides align to TRBD1. Germline V gene sequence: CDR1 MGHRA, CDR2 YSYEKL. The CDR3 contains 17 residues. The V gene end was trimmed by 4 bases and the J gene end by 3 bases; junction bases not matched to a gene: 15. DNA of the CDR3: TGCGCCAGCAGCCCTCAAGCCGGGACAGAGGTTTTCTACGAGCAGTACTTC. Encoded protein: CASSPQAGTEVFYEQYF.

Only a few counts were recorded for this clonotype. The chain couples TRBV7-2 to TRBJ2-6, with D hard to call. Trimming cost V 2 bases and J 0 bases, with 14 bases left between them. The germline gives CDR1 SGHTA, CDR2 FQGNSA. The CDR3 spans 18 residues. CDR3 loop: CASSLRFQLYSGANVLTF. In nucleotides, the CDR3 is TGTGCCAGCAGCTTAAGATTCCAGTTATACTCTGGGGCCAACGTCCTGACTTTC.

This clonotype was counted between two and nine times. The V call is TRBV30, the J call TRBJ1-3; D gene uncertain. The V and J ends lost 0 bases and 2 bases respectively, with 14 bases between them. The CDR3 totals 16 residues. CDR1 is GTSNPN and CDR2 is SVGIG in the germline V gene (reference sequence). CDR3 protein: CAWSVDFFPPGNTIYF. CDR3 bases: TGTGCCTGGAGTGTCGACTTTTTCCCTCCTGGAAACACCATATATTTT.

This clonotype has just a few counts. The chain links TRBV20-1 to TRBJ1-5; the match to TRBD1 covers 7 bases. The CDR3 totals 17 residues. CDR1 DFQATT and CDR2 SNEGSKA come from the germline V gene (reference sequence). Trimming at V came to 2 bases and at J to 0 bases, leaving 10 bases not matched to a gene. The CDR3 spells CSARPDRRGHSNQPQHF. The CDR3 coding sequence is TGCAGTGCTAGACCTGACAGGAGGGGGCATAGCAATCAGCCCCAGCATTTT.

This clonotype was seen more than once but under ten times. The chain has TRBV7-3 and TRBJ2-3; D is unclear. Trimming shortened V by 2 bases and J by 0 bases, and 12 bases separated the two germline ends. The CDR3 sequence is 16 residues long. Germline-derived CDR1 and CDR2 are SGHTA and FQGTGA. CDR3 coding DNA: TGTGCCAGCAGCTTACAAGGGTCCATAAGCACAGATACGCAGTATTTT. Protein: CASSLQGSISTDTQYF.

The chain joins TRBV4-1 to TRBJ2-7, with D perhaps matching TRBD2 (6 bases). Trimming stripped 4 bases from V and 0 bases from J, with 13 bases between. The CDR3 runs 15 residues. Germline CDR1 reads MGHRA; CDR2 reads YSYEKL. CDR3 DNA sequence: TGCGCCAGCAGCCTCGGAGGGGCAACCTCCTACGAGCAGTACTTC. This codes for CASSLGGATSYEQYF.

The rearrangement links TRBV4-2 to TRBJ2-5, with 7 positions matching TRBD2. CDR1 is LGHNA, CDR2 YNFKEQ, per germline. Unmatched junction bases numbered 14, after V lost 8 bases and J lost 2 bases. The length of the CDR3 is 16 residues. CDR3 sequence reads: CASALGGGGRQETQYF. In nucleotides, the CDR3 is TGTGCCAGCGCCCTAGGTGGCGGGGGAAGACAAGAGACCCAGTACTTC.

This clonotype was detected only a few times. The gene calls are TRBV6-5 and TRBJ2-2; 9 bases fit TRBD2. Per the germline V gene, CDR1 is MNHEY and CDR2 is SVGAGI. CDR3 size: 17 residues. V was clipped by 2 bases and J by 7 bases; unmatched bases: 11. CDR3 sequence (DNA): TGTGCCAGCAGTTACGTTCCGCGGGGGGGCAATATCGGGGAGCTGTTTTTT. It is translated as CASSYVPRGGNIGELFF.

V usage is TRBV5-5 and J usage is TRBJ2-7; D remains ambiguous. This CDR3 region has 14 residues. CDR1 is SGHKS and CDR2 is YYEKEE in the germline V gene (reference sequence). Trimming stripped 4 bases from V and 3 bases from J, with 14 bases between. The CDR3 here is CASSAQPSYYEQYV. CDR3 DNA sequence: TGTGCCAGCAGCGCCCAGCCTAGTTACTACGAGCAGTACGTC.

This clonotype was picked up many times. This CDR3 is CASSSRGTGGWTGYTF. CDR3 nucleotide sequence: TGTGCCAGCAGTTCACGTGGGACAGGGGGGTGGACTGGCTACACCTTC. The V and J genes are TRBV6-5 and TRBJ1-2, with TRBD1 matching over 11 bases. The ends lost 4 bases at V and 7 bases at J; junction bases unmatched: 11. The V gene's germline CDR1 is MNHEY and CDR2 SVGAGI. The CDR3 has 16 residues.